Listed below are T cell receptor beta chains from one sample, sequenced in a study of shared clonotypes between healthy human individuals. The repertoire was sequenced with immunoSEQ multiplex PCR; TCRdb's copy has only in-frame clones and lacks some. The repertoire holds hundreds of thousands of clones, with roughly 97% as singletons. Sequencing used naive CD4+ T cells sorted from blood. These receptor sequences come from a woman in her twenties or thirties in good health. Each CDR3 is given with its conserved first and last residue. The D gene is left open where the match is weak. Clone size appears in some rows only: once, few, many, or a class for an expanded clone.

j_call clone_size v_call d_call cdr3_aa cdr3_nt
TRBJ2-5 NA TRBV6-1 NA CASLPQGQETQYF TGTGCCAGCTTACCCCAGGGACAAGAGACCCAGTACTTC
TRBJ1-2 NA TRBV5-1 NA CASSLEENYGYTF TGCGCCAGCAGCTTGGAGGAGAACTATGGCTACACCTTC
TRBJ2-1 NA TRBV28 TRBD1 CASTSGQRVNEQFF TGTGCCAGCACATCGGGACAGCGAGTCAATGAGCAGTTCTTC
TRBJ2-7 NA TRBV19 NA CASSRDSDREQYF TGTGCCAGTAGCCGGGACTCCGACCGCGAGCAGTACTTC
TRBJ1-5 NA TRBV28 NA CASSPDRGIPNQPQHF TGTGCCAGCAGTCCGGACCGAGGGATCCCCAATCAGCCCCAGCATTTT
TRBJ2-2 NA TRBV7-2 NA CASSPRGPNTGELFF TGTGCCAGCAGCCCTAGAGGGCCGAACACCGGGGAGCTGTTTTTT
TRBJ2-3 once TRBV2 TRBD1 CASSRDRRLPLTDTQYF TGTGCCAGCAGTAGGGACAGGAGATTGCCCCTCACAGATACGCAGTATTTT
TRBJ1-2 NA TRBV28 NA CASSLFATGMYGYTF TGTGCCAGCAGTTTATTTGCGACAGGAATGTATGGCTACACCTTC
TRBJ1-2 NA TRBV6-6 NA CASRPTGRGRGYTF TGTGCCAGCAGACCCACAGGGAGGGGTAGAGGCTACACCTTC
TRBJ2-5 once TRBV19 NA CASSPTSSHAEEQYF TGTGCCAGTAGTCCAACTAGCTCACACGCGGAAGAGCAGTACTTC